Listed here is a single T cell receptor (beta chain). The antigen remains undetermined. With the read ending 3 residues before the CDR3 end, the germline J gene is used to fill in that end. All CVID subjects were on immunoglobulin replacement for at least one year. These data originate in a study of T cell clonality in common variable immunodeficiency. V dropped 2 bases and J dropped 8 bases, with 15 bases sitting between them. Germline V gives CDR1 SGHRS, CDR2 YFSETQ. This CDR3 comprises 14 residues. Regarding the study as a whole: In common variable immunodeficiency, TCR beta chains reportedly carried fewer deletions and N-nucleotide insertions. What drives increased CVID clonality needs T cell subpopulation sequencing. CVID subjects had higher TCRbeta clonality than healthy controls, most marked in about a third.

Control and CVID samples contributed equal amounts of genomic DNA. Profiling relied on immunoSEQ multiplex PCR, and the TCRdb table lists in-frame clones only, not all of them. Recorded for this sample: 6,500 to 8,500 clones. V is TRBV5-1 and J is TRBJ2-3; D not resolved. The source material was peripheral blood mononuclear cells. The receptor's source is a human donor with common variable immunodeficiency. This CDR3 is CASSFRSPPGTQYF. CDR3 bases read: TGCGCCAGCAGCTTTCGATCACCCCCAGGTACG. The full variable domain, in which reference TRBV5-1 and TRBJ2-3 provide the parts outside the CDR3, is KAGVTQTPRYLIKTRGQQVTLSCSPISGHRSVSWYQQTPGQGLQFLFEYFSETQRNKGNFPGRFSGRQFSNSRSEMNVSTLELGDSALYLCASSFRSPPGTQYFGPGTRLTVL.